The clone carrying this TCR beta chain was counted many times. Bone marrow was sampled from every patient at the time of active disease. The sample belongs to a study of read filtering for tumor transcriptome and immune sequencing. The overall study: R-ISS stage counts were 8 or 9 for I, 15 to 20 for II, 6 or 7 for III. Whole-transcriptome libraries were prepared after DNase treatment.

Germline CDR1 and CDR2: LGHNA and YNFKEQ. Deletions cut 4 bases from V and 7 bases from J, with 13 bases between. The CDR3 contains 13 residues. Molecular barcoded adaptors covering alpha/delta and beta/gamma chains were used on 400 to 450 ng RNA. One entry per CDR3 protein, called by TCRdb with MiXCR from the reads. The sample yields 45,000 to 50,000 distinct CDR3 sequences, about 12% seen once. This clonotype originated in a donor aged 40 or over with multiple myeloma. The chain couples TRBV4-2 to TRBJ2-5; maybe TRBD1 (5 bases). The specimen was a population of CD138-negative cells sorted from bone marrow. The CDR3 sequence: CASSPPGIGTQYF. The CDR3 nucleotides read TGTGCCAGCAGCCCCCCAGGGATTGGGACCCAGTACTTC.